The clone carrying this T cell receptor beta chain was detected many times. The library protocol tagged individual cDNA molecules with unique molecular identifiers. TCRdb passed the 5' RACE reads through MiXCR, listing each CDR3 protein once. The data show about 19,000 distinct CDR3 sequences, around 4.2% seen once. The CDR3 is 12 residues long. Deletions cut 10 bases from V and 6 bases from J, with 15 bases between. Per germline, CDR1 PRHDT and CDR2 FYEKMQ (reference sequence). This specimen belongs to a study of early T cells in non-severe SARS-CoV-2 infection. The V gene is TRBV13, the J gene TRBJ1-2; D may be TRBD1 (6 bases). The sequenced material came from whole blood. This clonotype was obtained from an adult who was a healthcare worker with PCR-confirmed SARS-CoV-2 infection or an uninfected control (not recorded which). CDR3 protein: CATTRGTDGYTF. CDR3 nucleotide sequence: TGTGCCACCACGAGGGGGACGGATGGCTACACCTTC.